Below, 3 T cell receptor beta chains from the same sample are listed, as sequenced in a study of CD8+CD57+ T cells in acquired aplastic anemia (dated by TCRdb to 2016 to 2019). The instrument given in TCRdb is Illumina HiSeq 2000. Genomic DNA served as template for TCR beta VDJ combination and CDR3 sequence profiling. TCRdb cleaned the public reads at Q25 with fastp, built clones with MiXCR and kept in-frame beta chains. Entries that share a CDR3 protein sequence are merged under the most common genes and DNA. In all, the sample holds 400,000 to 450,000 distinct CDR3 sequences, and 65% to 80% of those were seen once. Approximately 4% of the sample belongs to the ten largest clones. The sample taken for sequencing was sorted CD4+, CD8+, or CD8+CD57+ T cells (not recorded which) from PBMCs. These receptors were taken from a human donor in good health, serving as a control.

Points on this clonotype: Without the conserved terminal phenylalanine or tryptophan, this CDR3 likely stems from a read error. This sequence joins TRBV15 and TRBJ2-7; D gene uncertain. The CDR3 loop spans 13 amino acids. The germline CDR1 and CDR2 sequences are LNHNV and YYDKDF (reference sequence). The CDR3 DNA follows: TGTGCCAGCATGTTGGGCGCCGGCTACGGGCAGTACTCC. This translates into CASMLGAGYGQYS.

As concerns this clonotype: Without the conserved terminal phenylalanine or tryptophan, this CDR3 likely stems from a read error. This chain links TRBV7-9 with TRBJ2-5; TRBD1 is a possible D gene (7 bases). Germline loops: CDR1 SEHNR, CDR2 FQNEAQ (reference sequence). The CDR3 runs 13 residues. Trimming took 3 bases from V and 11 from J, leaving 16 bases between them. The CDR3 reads CASSFVPRGTQYL. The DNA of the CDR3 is TGTGCCAGCAGCTTTGTCCCCAGGGGGACTCAGTACCTC.

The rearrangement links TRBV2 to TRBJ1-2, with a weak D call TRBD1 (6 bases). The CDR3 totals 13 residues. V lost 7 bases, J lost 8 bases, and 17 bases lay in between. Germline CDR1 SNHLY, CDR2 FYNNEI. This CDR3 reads CASTKGGADGYTF. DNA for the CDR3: TGTGCCAGCACCAAGGGGGGGGCGGACGGCTACACCTTC.